This is a list of T cell receptor beta chains from one sample in a study of cytomegalovirus exposure and HLA in healthy donors. Only in-frame clones appear in the TCRdb table, and some are missing; sequencing was by immunoSEQ multiplex PCR. The data show under 200,000 clones, roughly 73% seen once. The sequencing input was PBMCs. The receptors come from a woman aged 25 to 39 in good health and CMV-seronegative. CDR3s include the opening cysteine and the closing phenylalanine or tryptophan. The D gene is left open where the match is weak. The size field is filled for only some rows; it gives once, few, many or a size class.

>TRBV10-3|-|TRBJ2-1|-
CAISESIQGYNEQFF
TGTGCCATCAGTGAGTCGATCCAGGGTTACAATGAGCAGTTCTTC
>TRBV6-5|-|TRBJ1-2|few
CASSPPSEAYGYTF
TGTGCCAGCAGTCCCCCCTCTGAGGCCTATGGCTACACCTTC
>TRBV6-6|-|TRBJ2-3|-
CASSFSESTDTQYF
TGTGCCAGCAGTTTTTCGGAGAGTACAGATACGCAGTATTTT
>TRBV4-1|TRBD1|TRBJ2-3|-
CASSQAGGAGTDTQYF
TGCGCCAGCAGCCAGGCAGGGGGCGCGGGCACAGATACGCAGTATTTT
>TRBV5-1|-|TRBJ2-3|-
CASSSTPGANTDTQYF
TGCGCCAGCAGCTCCACCCCAGGGGCAAATACAGATACGCAGTATTTT
>TRBV5-1|-|TRBJ2-3|few
CASSFGGAGTDTQYF
TGCGCCAGCAGCTTCGGTGGGGCTGGCACAGATACGCAGTATTTT
>TRBV10-3|TRBD1|TRBJ2-4|-
CAISEGWTGGNIQYF
TGTGCCATCTCCGAGGGGTGGACAGGGGGAAACATTCAGTACTTC
>TRBV11-2|TRBD1|TRBJ2-5|-
CASSPRVGGRETQYF
TGTGCCAGCAGCCCTCGGGTAGGGGGCCGAGAGACCCAGTACTTC
>TRBV5-1|TRBD2|TRBJ2-4|-
CASSLSGLAGAGGINIQYF
TGCGCCAGCAGCTTATCGGGACTAGCGGGAGCGGGGGGTATAAACATTCAGTACTTC
>TRBV6-1|-|TRBJ1-2|-
CALGRIAYGYTF
TGTGCCCTGGGGAGGATTGCCTATGGCTACACCTTC
>TRBV18|TRBD2|TRBJ2-5|-
CASSPQGLAGGSETQYF
TGTGCCAGCTCACCACAGGGACTAGCGGGAGGGAGTGAGACCCAGTACTTC
>TRBV4-1|-|TRBJ2-1|few
CASSPVTWDKTYNEQFF
TGCGCCAGCAGCCCCGTTACTTGGGACAAGACCTACAATGAGCAGTTCTTC
>TRBV19|TRBD1|TRBJ1-1|-
CASSMFGRGRNTEAFF
TGTGCCAGTAGTATGTTTGGCAGGGGGCGGAACACTGAAGCTTTCTTT
>TRBV5-1|-|TRBJ2-3|-
CASSLGFGDTQYF
TGCGCCAGCAGCTTGGGTTTCGGTGATACGCAGTATTTT
>TRBV9|TRBD2|TRBJ2-3|-
CASSVGLAGYTDTQYF
TGTGCCAGCAGCGTGGGACTAGCGGGGTACACAGATACGCAGTATTTT
>TRBV4-2|TRBD2|TRBJ2-7|-
CASSQGEGEQYF
TGTGCCAGCAGCCAAGGGGAGGGGGAGCAGTACTTC
>TRBV4-1|-|TRBJ1-5|-
CASSPGSLDQPQHF
TGCGCCAGCAGCCCAGGTTCCCTCGATCAGCCCCAGCATTTT
>TRBV30|TRBD1|TRBJ1-2|few
CAWSGQGEIYGYTF
TGTGCCTGGAGTGGACAGGGGGAAATATATGGCTACACCTTC
>TRBV7-2|-|TRBJ2-2|-
CASSSEAGRVNTGELFF
TGTGCCAGCAGCTCGGAAGCGGGCAGGGTGAACACCGGGGAGCTGTTTTTT
>TRBV29-1|-|TRBJ1-5|-
CSVAGFGQPQHF
TGCAGCGTTGCAGGGTTTGGTCAGCCCCAGCATTTT
>TRBV7-6|-|TRBJ2-3|-
CASSPVGGTDTQYF
TGTGCCAGCAGCCCGGTGGGAGGCACAGATACGCAGTATTTT
>TRBV5-6|-|TRBJ1-6|-
CASSLGSSYNSPLHF
TGTGCCAGCAGCTTGGGGAGCTCCTATAATTCACCCCTCCACTTT
>TRBV7-3|-|TRBJ1-1|-
CASSLTGARGTEAFF
TGTGCCAGCAGCTTAACAGGGGCACGTGGCACTGAAGCTTTCTTT
>TRBV19|-|TRBJ2-7|few
CASSRGTGYEQYF
TGTGCCAGTAGTAGGGGAACAGGCTACGAGCAGTACTTC
>TRBV30|-|TRBJ2-1|-
CAWSVLPRGSGSEQFF
TGTGCCTGGAGTGTACTTCCTAGAGGTTCGGGGAGTGAGCAGTTCTTC
>TRBV2|-|TRBJ1-1|-
CASSPDRGGNTEAFF
TGTGCCAGCAGTCCCGACCGCGGGGGGAACACTGAAGCTTTCTTT
>TRBV1|-|TRBJ2-3|-
CTSSQDERGGRRGTDTQYF
TGCACCAGCAGCCAAGATGAGCGGGGGGGCCGACGGGGCACAGATACGCAGTATTTT
>TRBV5-1|-|TRBJ2-3|-
CASSLQGTDTQYF
TGCGCCAGCAGCTTACAGGGCACAGATACGCAGTATTTT
>TRBV9|TRBD1|TRBJ2-2|once
CASGRPGTGGGELFF
TGTGCCAGCGGCCGTCCCGGGACAGGGGGCGGGGAGCTGTTTTTT
>TRBV19|TRBD1|TRBJ2-2|once
CASRVKGARAGELFF
TGTGCCAGTAGGGTGAAGGGGGCGAGGGCCGGGGAGCTGTTTTTT
>TRBV2|-|TRBJ1-5|once
CASSLSTASNQPQHF
TGTGCCAGCAGCCTATCAACAGCTTCCAATCAGCCCCAGCATTTT
>TRBV5-1|-|TRBJ2-7|few
CASSLRGADYEQYF
TGCGCCAGCAGCTTAAGGGGTGCGGACTACGAGCAGTACTTC
>TRBV7-2|-|TRBJ2-7|-
CASSLGRIGYEQYF
TGTGCCAGCAGTCTAGGCCGGATCGGCTACGAGCAGTACTTC